This T cell receptor beta chain was identified during a study of regulatory T cells in long-lasting Graves disease. Arm-PCR of CDR3 regions and iRepertoire HTBI primers were the basis on which TCR beta libraries were built. Each CDR3 protein is one row after TCRdb ran MiXCR on the multiplex PCR reads. Of over 450,000 distinct CDR3 sequences in the sample, 20% to 25% are singletons; the top ten hold about 6.6%. There are 16 residues in the CDR3. Germline V gene data show CDR1 as LGHNA and CDR2 as YNFKEQ. The germline V and J ends were trimmed by 4 bases and 0 bases, with 16 bases remaining between them. Study-level findings and limits: Persistent patients shared more public clonotypes (under 3,000) than newly diagnosed patients (966). What was studied was peripheral blood only, and not thyroid tissue.

This clonotype was detected a few times. Its antigen is undetermined. Time point described: persistent/refractory GD, antithyroid drugs over 5 years with positive TRAb. Extracted PBMC RNA gave rise to the TCR library. The receptor comes from a female donor with Graves disease. The V and J genes are TRBV4-2 and TRBJ2-7; unclear D gene. The input for sequencing was peripheral blood mononuclear cells (PBMCs), taken when the disease was refractory, from a patient treated with antithyroid drugs. CDR3 bases: TGTGCCAGCAGCCGACTCACGGCGGTCGACTCCTACGAGCAGTACTTC. Protein sequence: CASSRLTAVDSYEQYF.